The T cell receptor beta chain under discussion was sequenced for a study of shared clonotypes between healthy human individuals. About the research overall: Per donor, three plates held CD4 naive cells, three held CD4 memory, two held CD8 naive and one held CD8 memory. General study findings and limits: Generation of non-shared clonotypes was less probable than generation of clonotypes shared by all four donors.

As handled by the study authors: Quality scores were absent from the junction-only immunoSEQ sequences, so filtering differed. Method: immunoSEQ multiplex PCR; TCRdb's copy keeps in-frame clones and lacks some. V and J calls and clone size come straight from that table; D and trimming were deduced from the DNA. The repertoire has just over 2,000,000 clones, approximately 94% of them found once; the top ten carry about 1.1%. Germline V gene sequence: CDR1 SGHVS, CDR2 FQNEAQ. The germline V and J ends were trimmed by 2 bases and 0 bases, with 8 bases remaining between them. The length of the CDR3 is 15 residues. CD45RO-negative CD8 cells positively selected for CCR7 made up the naive population, which excluded terminally differentiated effector memory CD45RA+ cells. Healthy and HIV-negative, the adult donors had no recent acute infections or vaccinations. Note on this clone: As yet, its antigen is unknown.

The sample was naive CD8+ T cells sorted from blood. This rearrangement joins TRBV7-8 to TRBJ1-5; unclear D gene. The clonotype originates from a man younger than 30 in good health. CDR3 DNA sequence: TGTGCCAGCAGCTTATGGGTAGATAGCAATCAGCCCCAGCATTTT. Translating it yields CASSLWVDSNQPQHF.